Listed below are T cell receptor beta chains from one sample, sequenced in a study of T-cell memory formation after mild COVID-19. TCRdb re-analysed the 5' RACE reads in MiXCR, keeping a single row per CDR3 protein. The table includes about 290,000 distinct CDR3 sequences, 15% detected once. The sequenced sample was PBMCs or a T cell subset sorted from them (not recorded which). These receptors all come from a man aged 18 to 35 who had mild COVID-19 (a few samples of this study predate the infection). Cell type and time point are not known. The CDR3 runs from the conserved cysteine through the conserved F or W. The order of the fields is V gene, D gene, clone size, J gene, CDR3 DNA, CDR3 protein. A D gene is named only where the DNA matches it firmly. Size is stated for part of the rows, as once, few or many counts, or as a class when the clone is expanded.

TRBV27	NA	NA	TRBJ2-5	TGTGCCAGCGCCTTATGGACTGCAGGCAAAGAGACCCAGTACTTC	CASALWTAGKETQYF
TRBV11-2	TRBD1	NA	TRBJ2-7	TGTGCCAGCAGCACCGGGGCAGGGGGCTCCTACGAGCAGTACTTC	CASSTGAGGSYEQYF
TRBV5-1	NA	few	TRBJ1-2	TGCGCCAGCAGTCTGGAGCAGGATGGCTACACCTTC	CASSLEQDGYTF
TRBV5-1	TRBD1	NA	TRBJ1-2	TGCGCCAGCAGCATATGGACAGGGGGCTTTGGCTACACCTTC	CASSIWTGGFGYTF
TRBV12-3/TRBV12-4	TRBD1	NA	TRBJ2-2	TGTGCCAGCAGCCTCAACAGGGGCCGGCCCGGGGAGCTGTTTTTT	CASSLNRGRPGELFF
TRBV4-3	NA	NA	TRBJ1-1	TGCGCCAGCAGCCAGGATTATAGGGAAAGCGAAGCTTTCTTT	CASSQDYRESEAFF
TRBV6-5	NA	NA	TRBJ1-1	TGTGCCAGCAGTTACTCGTTGCCGACGGTCGATACGAACACTGAAGCTTTCTTT	CASSYSLPTVDTNTEAFF
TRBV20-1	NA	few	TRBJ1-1	TGCAGTGCTAGAGAGGGAAGTTGGAACACTGAAGCTTTCTTT	CSAREGSWNTEAFF
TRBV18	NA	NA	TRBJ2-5	TGTGCCAGCTCACCAATATTGGGGGGCACCCAAGAGACCCAGTACTTC	CASSPILGGTQETQYF
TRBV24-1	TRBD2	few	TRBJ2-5	TGTGCCACCACCGGGACTAGCGGGGGGACGCAGCGAGAGACCCAGTACTTC	CATTGTSGGTQRETQYF
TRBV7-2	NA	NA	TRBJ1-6	TGTGCCAGCAGCTCCGTGGAGGTTCGATCACCCCTCCACTTT	CASSSVEVRSPLHF
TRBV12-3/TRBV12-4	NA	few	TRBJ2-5	TGTGCCAGCAGTTTCGGACGGGGTAGGGGAGAGACCCAGTACTTC	CASSFGRGRGETQYF
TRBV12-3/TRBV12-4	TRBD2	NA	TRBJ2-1	TGTGCCAGCACCATACTCCAAGGACTAGCCGCCGGGGGGTATGAGCAGTTCTTC	CASTILQGLAAGGYEQFF
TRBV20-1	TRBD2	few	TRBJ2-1	TGCAGTGCCCTAGGACTAGGTAATGAGCAGTTCTTC	CSALGLGNEQFF
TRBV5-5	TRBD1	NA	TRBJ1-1	TGTGCCAGCAGCTCAACTACAGGGGGCACTGAAGCTTTCTTT	CASSSTTGGTEAFF
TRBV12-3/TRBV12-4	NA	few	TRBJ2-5	TGTGCCAGCAGAAGGGGTGCTACGGAGACCCAGTACTTC	CASRRGATETQYF
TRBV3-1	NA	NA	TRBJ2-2	TGTGCCAGCAGCCAGAATTTGCCCGGGGAGCTGTTTTTT	CASSQNLPGELFF
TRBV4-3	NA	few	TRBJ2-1	TGCGCCAGCAGCCACTCCCCCTTTTACAATGAGCAGTTCTTC	CASSHSPFYNEQFF
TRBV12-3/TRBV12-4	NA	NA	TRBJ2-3	TGTGCCAGCAAGTTTGATGGAGGGGGCACAGATACGCAGTATTTT	CASKFDGGGTDTQYF
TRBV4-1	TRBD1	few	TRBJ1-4	TGCGCCAGCAGCCGAGGACAGGGGCGGTATGAAAAACTGTTTTTT	CASSRGQGRYEKLFF
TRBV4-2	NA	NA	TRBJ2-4	TGTGCCAGCAGCCAAGATCACGGGGAGGTCGGAGGTCAGTACTTC	CASSQDHGEVGGQYF
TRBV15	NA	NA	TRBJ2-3	TGTGCCACCAGCAGAGTCTCCCCTCTGCAAGGATCGACAGATACGCAGTATTTT	CATSRVSPLQGSTDTQYF
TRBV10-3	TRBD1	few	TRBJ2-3	TGTGCCATCAGTGAGCCAGATTGGACAGGGGGGTTCCCTCACACAGATACGCAGTATTTT	CAISEPDWTGGFPHTDTQYF
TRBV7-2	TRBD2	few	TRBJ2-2	TGTGCCAGCAGCCCAAAACTGGGACTAGCGGTATCCACCGGGGAGCTGTTTTTT	CASSPKLGLAVSTGELFF
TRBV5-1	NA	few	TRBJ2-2	TGCGCCAGCAAGGAGGGATCCCCCGGGGAGCTGTTTTTT	CASKEGSPGELFF
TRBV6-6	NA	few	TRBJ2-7	TGTGCCAGCAAGAGAGCTGGAAACTACGAGCAGTACTTC	CASKRAGNYEQYF